A selection of T cell receptor beta chains follows, all from one sample in a study of patients and donors after allogeneic stem cell transplantation. A single record per CDR3 protein comes from TCRdb applying MiXCR to the RT-PCR reads. The sample lists around 82,000 distinct CDR3 sequences; around 5% were seen once. Material: blood, either unsorted or a sorted T cell fraction (not recorded which). All receptors derive from a human donor who was either an allogeneic HSCT recipient or a stem cell or donor lymphocyte infusion donor (not recorded which). It is not recorded whose cells these are; they may come from a transplant donor. CDR3s include the opening cysteine and the closing phenylalanine or tryptophan. The D gene is left open where the match is weak. Clone size appears in some rows only: once, few, many, or a class for an expanded clone.

>TRBD1|many|15|TRBV12-3/TRBV12-4|TRBJ2-2
TGTGCCAGCAGTAGACAGGGGGCAAACACCGGGGAGCTGTTTTTT
CASSRQGANTGELFF
>-|many|15|TRBV11-2|TRBJ1-1
TGTGCCAGCAGCTCTGTCTCCAGGGGATACACTGAAGCTTTCTTT
CASSSVSRGYTEAFF
>TRBD1|many|13|TRBV29-1|TRBJ2-1
TGCAGCGCCACAGGGGTCTCCTACAATGAGCAGTTCTTC
CSATGVSYNEQFF
>TRBD1|-|15|TRBV20-1|TRBJ1-2
TGCAGTGCTAGCCAACAGGGGGCGCTGAACTATGGCTACACCTTC
CSASQQGALNYGYTF
>TRBD1|many|15|TRBV20-1|TRBJ1-2
TGCAGTGCCACCGTTCCGGGACAGGCCTACTATGGCTACACCTTC
CSATVPGQAYYGYTF
>TRBD1|-|17|TRBV6-1|TRBJ2-7
TGTGCCAGCAGTCCGCTTTTCGGGACAGACCTCTCCTACGAGCAGTACTTC
CASSPLFGTDLSYEQYF
>-|-|13|TRBV11-3|TRBJ2-5
TGTGCCAGCAGCTTTTCCGCAGCGGAGACCCAGTACTTC
CASSFSAAETQYF
>TRBD1|many|16|TRBV12-3/TRBV12-4|TRBJ2-5
TGTGCCAGCACCCTATCCACGAGGACAGGGCGGGAGACCCAGTACTTC
CASTLSTRTGRETQYF
>-|many|13|TRBV27|TRBJ2-1
TGTGCCAGCAGTTTTATAGGGGGTGGTGAGCAGTTCTTC
CASSFIGGGEQFF
>-|-|15|TRBV19|TRBJ2-1
TGTGCCAGTAGACCTTGGCGGAGGCACGACAATGAGCAGTTCTTC
CASRPWRRHDNEQFF
>-|many|15|TRBV29-1|TRBJ1-1
TGCAGCGTTGAAGATCGGGGCAGGAGGAACACTGAAGCTTTCTTT
CSVEDRGRRNTEAFF
>-|many|16|TRBV19|TRBJ1-5
TGTGCCAGTAGAGGGGCTAGAGGCAGATTCAATCAGCCCCAGCATTTT
CASRGARGRFNQPQHF
>-|many|13|TRBV20-1|TRBJ2-7
TGCAGTGCTGCCGGTGGGGACGTCTGGGAGCAGTACTTC
CSAAGGDVWEQYF
>TRBD1|many|16|TRBV3-1|TRBJ1-1
TGTGCCAGCAGCTCACATCCGGGACAGGGGGCGGTCCGGGCTTTCTTT
CASSSHPGQGAVRAFF
>-|many|14|TRBV2|TRBJ2-2
TGTGCCAGCACCTCGGAGGGGGCGCTGAGGGAGCTGTTTTTT
CASTSEGALRELFF
>-|many|13|TRBV7-7|TRBJ1-1
TGTGCTAGCAGCGCGGACATAAACACTGAAGCTTTCTTT
CASSADINTEAFF
>-|many|14|TRBV12-3/TRBV12-4|TRBJ2-3
TGTGCCAGCAGTTTGAAACTAGCCCCAGATACGCAGTATTTT
CASSLKLAPDTQYF
>TRBD1|few|18|TRBV15|TRBJ2-7
TGTGCCACCAGCAGAGATAGAACCGGGACAGGGGGACCCTACGAGCAGTACTTC
CATSRDRTGTGGPYEQYF
>TRBD1|many|14|TRBV7-6|TRBJ1-1
TGTGCCAGCAGTTGGGGACAGGGTGACACTGAAGCTTTCTTT
CASSWGQGDTEAFF
>-|few|12|TRBV19|TRBJ1-5
TGTGCCAGTAACGGACTCAATCAGCCCCAGCATTTT
CASNGLNQPQHF
>-|many|18|TRBV20-1|TRBJ2-4
TGCAGTGCCCGGCCACAAAGTACCAAAAAAGGAGCCAAAAACATTCAGTACTTC
CSARPQSTKKGAKNIQYF
>TRBD1|many|15|TRBV7-2|TRBJ1-2
TGTGCCAGCAGCCTCGGGACAGGGAAAACCTATGGCTACACCTTC
CASSLGTGKTYGYTF
>-|many|14|TRBV2|TRBJ1-5
TGTGCCAGCAGTGAGTCAGGTAGCAATCAGCCCCAGCATTTT
CASSESGSNQPQHF
>-|many|14|TRBV5-1|TRBJ2-2
TGCGCCAGCAGCCGTGACTTGAACACCGGGGAGCTGTTTTTT
CASSRDLNTGELFF
>-|few|15|TRBV4-1|TRBJ2-3
TGCGCCAGCAGCCAAGGACAGCCGAGCACAGATACGCAGTATTTT
CASSQGQPSTDTQYF
>-|-|16|TRBV2|TRBJ1-2
TGTGCCAGCAGTGACCCCCGGGCCAGGGGTTCGGATGGCTACACCTTC
CASSDPRARGSDGYTF
>TRBD2|many|15|TRBV7-3|TRBJ2-5
TGTGCCAGCAGCTTATCGGGACTAGCGGAAGAGACCCAGTACTTC
CASSLSGLAEETQYF
>-|many|13|TRBV20-1|TRBJ2-1
TGCAGTGCTAGAGTTCCCTCCTCGCGGGAGCAGTTCTTC
CSARVPSSREQFF
>TRBD2|few|13|TRBV20-1|TRBJ2-5
TGCAGTGCCCACTCTAGCGGGGTGGAGACCCAGTACTTC
CSAHSSGVETQYF
>-|many|15|TRBV5-1|TRBJ2-2
TGCGCCAGCAGCGAGGGAACACTGAACACCGGGGAGCTGTTTTTT
CASSEGTLNTGELFF
>-|few|15|TRBV7-9|TRBJ2-1
TGTGCCAGCAGCTCGGACAGTAGCTCCTACAATGAGCAGTTCTTC
CASSSDSSSYNEQFF
>-|few|15|TRBV5-4|TRBJ2-7
TGTGCCAGCAGCTTGAAACAGGGCCTCTCCTACGAGCAGTACTTC
CASSLKQGLSYEQYF
>TRBD1|many|15|TRBV5-1|TRBJ1-1
TGCGCCAGCAGCCCCCTAGTTCCAGGACAGGGGGAAGCTTTCTTT
CASSPLVPGQGEAFF
>-|few|15|TRBV14|TRBJ2-2
TGTGCCAGCAGCCAAGATTTATCCCAGACCGGGGAGCTGTTTTTT
CASSQDLSQTGELFF
>-|many|14|TRBV2|TRBJ2-2
TGTGCCAGCAGCCCCGGATCTTCCACCGGGGAGCTGTTTTTT
CASSPGSSTGELFF
>-|few|14|TRBV3-1|TRBJ2-2
TGTGCCAGCAGCCAAGTTTCCCTTACCGGGGAGCTGTTTTTT
CASSQVSLTGELFF
>-|many|15|TRBV28|TRBJ2-5
TGTGCCAGCAGTTTTCCGAGGGGAACAGGAGAGACCCAGTACTTC
CASSFPRGTGETQYF